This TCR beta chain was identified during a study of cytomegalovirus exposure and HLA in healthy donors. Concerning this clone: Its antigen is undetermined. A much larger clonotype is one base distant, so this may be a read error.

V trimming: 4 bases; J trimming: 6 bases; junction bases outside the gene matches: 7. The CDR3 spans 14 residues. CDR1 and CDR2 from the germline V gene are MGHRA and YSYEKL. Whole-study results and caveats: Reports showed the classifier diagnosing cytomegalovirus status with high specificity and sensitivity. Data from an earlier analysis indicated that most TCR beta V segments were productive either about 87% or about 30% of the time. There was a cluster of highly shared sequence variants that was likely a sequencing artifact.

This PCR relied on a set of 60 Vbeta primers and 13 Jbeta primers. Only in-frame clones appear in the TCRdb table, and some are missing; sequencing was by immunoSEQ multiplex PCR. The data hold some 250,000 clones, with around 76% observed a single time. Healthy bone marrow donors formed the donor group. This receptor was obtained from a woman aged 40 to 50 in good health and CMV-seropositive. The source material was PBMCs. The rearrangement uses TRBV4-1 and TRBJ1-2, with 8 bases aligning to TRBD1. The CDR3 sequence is CASSPTGGRDGYTF. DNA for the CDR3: TGCGCCAGCAGCCCTACAGGGGGGAGGGATGGCTACACCTTC.